This T cell receptor (beta chain) was captured by sequencing in a study of shared clonotypes between healthy human individuals. Overall study findings and caveats: It was only blood that was sampled, and tissue repertoires likely differ. Clonotype sharing across several donors was observed for around 5.1% of naive CD4 clonotypes.

In replicate PCRs of sorted subsets, roughly 210 ng DNA, tens of thousands of T cell genomes, was used. The protocol was immunoSEQ multiplex PCR, while the TCRdb copy is restricted to in-frame clones and leaves out a portion. The sample contains about 2.3 million clones, just under 95% of which appear only once. Germline V gene data show CDR1 as SEHNR and CDR2 as FQNEAQ (reference sequence). The ends lost 7 bases at V and 8 bases at J; junction bases unmatched: 11. The CDR3 has 14 amino acids. Concerning this clone: Its target is unknown.

The receptor's source is a man younger than 35 in good health. Some clones in this sample may be carry-over from other donors' samples. Source material: naive CD4+ T cells from PBMCs. Described subset: CD45RA+ positively selected. The chain employs TRBV7-9 and TRBJ2-1; 7 bases fit TRBD2. The CDR3 DNA sequence: TGTGCCAGCAACATTTGGGGGGAGGGTCATGAGCAGTTCTTC. Amino acid sequence: CASNIWGEGHEQFF.